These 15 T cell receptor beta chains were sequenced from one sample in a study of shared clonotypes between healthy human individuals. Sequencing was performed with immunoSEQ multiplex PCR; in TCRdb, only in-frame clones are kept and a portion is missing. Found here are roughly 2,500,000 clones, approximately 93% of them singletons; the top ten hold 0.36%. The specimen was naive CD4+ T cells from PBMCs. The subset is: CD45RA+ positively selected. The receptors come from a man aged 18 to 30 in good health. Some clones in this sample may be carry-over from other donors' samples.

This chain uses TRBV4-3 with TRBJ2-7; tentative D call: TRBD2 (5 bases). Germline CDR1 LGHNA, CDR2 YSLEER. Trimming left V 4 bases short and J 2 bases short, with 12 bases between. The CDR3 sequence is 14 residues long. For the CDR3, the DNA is TGCGCCAGCAGCCCCAGGACTGGAGCCTACGAGCAGTACTTC. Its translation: CASSPRTGAYEQYF.

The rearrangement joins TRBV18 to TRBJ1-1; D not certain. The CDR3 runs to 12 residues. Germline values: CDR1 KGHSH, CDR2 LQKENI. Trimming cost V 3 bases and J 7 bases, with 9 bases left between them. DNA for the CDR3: TGTGCCAGCTCACCGGAATTGGGTGAAGCTTTCTTT. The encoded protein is CASSPELGEAFF.

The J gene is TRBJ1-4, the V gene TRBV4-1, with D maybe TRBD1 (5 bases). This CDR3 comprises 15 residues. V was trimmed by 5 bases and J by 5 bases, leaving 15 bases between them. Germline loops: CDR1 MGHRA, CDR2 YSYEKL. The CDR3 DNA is TGCGCCAGCAGCAATTCGGCGACAGTGAATGAAAAACTGTTTTTT. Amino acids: CASSNSATVNEKLFF.

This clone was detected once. The DNA of the CDR3 is TGTGCCAGCAGTTACTCGACAATAATGAACACTGAAGCTTTCTTT. Encoded protein: CASSYSTIMNTEAFF. The chain carries TRBV6-5 and TRBJ1-1; D gene uncertain. Deletions cut 0 bases from V and 0 bases from J, with 8 bases between. Per the germline V gene, CDR1 is MNHEY and CDR2 is SVGAGI. The CDR3 has 15 residues.

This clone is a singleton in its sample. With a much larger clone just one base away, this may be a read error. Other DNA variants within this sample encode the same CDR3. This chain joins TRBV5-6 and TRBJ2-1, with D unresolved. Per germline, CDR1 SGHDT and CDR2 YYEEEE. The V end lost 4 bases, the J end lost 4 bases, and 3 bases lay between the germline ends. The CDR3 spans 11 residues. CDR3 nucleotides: TGTGCCAGCAGCCTTTACAATGAGCAGTTCTTC. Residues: CASSLYNEQFF.

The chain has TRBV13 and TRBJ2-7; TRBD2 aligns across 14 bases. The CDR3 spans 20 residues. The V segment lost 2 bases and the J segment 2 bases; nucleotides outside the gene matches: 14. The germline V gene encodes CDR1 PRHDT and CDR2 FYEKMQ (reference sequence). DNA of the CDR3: TGTGCCAGCAGCTTATGGTTCCGGACTAGCGGGAGGTCTTCCACCTACGAGCAGTACTTC. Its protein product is CASSLWFRTSGRSSTYEQYF. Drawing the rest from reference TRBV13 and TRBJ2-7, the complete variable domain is AAGVIQSPRHLIKEKRETATLKCYPIPRHDTVYWYQQGPGQDPQFLISFYEKMQSDKGSIPDRFSAQQFSDYHSELNMSSLELGDSALYFCASSLWFRTSGRSSTYEQYFGPGTRLTVT.

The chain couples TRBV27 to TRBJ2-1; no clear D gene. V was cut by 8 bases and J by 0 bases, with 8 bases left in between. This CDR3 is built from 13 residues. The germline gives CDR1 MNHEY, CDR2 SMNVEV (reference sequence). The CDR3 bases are TGTGCCAGCGCCAGGTACTCCTACAATGAGCAGTTCTTC. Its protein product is CASARYSYNEQFF.

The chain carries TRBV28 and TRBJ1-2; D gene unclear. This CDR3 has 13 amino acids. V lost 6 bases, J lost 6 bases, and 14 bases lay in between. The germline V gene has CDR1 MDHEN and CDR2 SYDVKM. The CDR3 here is CASSRTPSHGYTF. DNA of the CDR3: TGTGCCAGCAGCCGGACCCCCTCTCATGGCTACACCTTC.

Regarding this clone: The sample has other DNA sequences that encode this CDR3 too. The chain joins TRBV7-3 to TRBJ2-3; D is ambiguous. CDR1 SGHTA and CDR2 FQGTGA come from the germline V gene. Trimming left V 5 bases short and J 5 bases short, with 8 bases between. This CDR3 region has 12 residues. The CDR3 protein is CASSPTGDTQYF. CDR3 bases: TGTGCCAGCAGCCCAACTGGAGATACGCAGTATTTT.

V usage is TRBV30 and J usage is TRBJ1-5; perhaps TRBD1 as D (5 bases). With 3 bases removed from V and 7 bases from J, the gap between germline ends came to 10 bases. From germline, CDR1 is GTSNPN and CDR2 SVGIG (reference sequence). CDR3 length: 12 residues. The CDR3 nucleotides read TGTGCCTGGAGGCAGGGTCAACAGCCCCAGCATTTT. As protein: CAWRQGQQPQHF.

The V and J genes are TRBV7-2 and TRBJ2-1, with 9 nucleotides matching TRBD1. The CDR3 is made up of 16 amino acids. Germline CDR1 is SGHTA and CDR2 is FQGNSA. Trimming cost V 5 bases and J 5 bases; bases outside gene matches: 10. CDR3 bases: TGTGCCAGCAGCCGCAGGACAGGGGCTGGGGACAATGAGCAGTTCTTC. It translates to CASSRRTGAGDNEQFF.

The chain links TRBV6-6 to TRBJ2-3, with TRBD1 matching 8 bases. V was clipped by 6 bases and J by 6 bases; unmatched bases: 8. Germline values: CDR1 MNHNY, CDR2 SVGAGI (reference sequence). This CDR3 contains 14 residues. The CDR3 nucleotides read TGTGCCAGCAGCTCTGCAGGGGGCGCTGATACGCAGTATTTT. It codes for CASSSAGGADTQYF.

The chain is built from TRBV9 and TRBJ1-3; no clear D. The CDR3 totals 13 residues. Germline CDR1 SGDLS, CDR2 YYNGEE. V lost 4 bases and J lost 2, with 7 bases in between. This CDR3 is CASSTTAGNTIYF. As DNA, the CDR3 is TGTGCCAGCAGCACGACCGCTGGAAACACCATATATTTT.

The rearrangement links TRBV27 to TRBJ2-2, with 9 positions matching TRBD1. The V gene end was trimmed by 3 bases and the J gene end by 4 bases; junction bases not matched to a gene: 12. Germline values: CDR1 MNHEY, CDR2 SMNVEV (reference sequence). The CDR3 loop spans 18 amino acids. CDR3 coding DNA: TGTGCCAGCAGTTTCCGGACAGGGGTGGCTTTCGGCACCGGGGAGCTGTTTTTT. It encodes CASSFRTGVAFGTGELFF.

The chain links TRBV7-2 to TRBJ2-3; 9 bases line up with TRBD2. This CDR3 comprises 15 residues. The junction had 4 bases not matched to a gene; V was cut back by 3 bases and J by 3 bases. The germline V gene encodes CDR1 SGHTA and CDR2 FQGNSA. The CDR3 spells CASSFAGGQTDTQYF. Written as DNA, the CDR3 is TGTGCCAGCAGCTTCGCGGGAGGGCAGACAGATACGCAGTATTTT. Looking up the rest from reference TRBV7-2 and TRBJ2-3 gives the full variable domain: GAGVSQSPSNKVTEKGKDVELRCDPISGHTALYWYRQSLGQGLEFLIYFQGNSAPDKSGLPSDRFSAERTGGSVSTLTIQRTQQEDSAVYLCASSFAGGQTDTQYFGPGTRLTVL.